This T cell receptor (beta chain) is drawn from a study of STAT5B mutations in CD4+ large granular lymphocyte leukemia. General study points: Roughly 27% of private leukemic clonotypes occurred rarely in other patients' non-leukemic repertoires. Without putative leukemic clones, patient CD4-sorted repertoires remained more clonal than healthy CD4+ repertoires.

The CDR3 is 14 amino acids. Looked up from germline, CDR1 is MNHEY and CDR2 is SVGAGI. Deletions cut 2 bases from V and 1 base from J, with 8 bases between. In regard to this clone: Its target is unknown.

Method: immunoSEQ multiplex PCR; TCRdb's copy keeps in-frame clones and lacks some. The sample yields over 25,000 clones, 85% seen once. The rearrangement joins TRBV6-5 to TRBJ1-1; the D is unclear. The specimen sequenced was CD4+ T cells from blood buffy coats. The TCR was taken from a human donor in good health. CDR3 in amino acids: CASSYQVGNTEAFF. In nucleotides, the CDR3 is TGTGCCAGCAGTTACCAGGTTGGGAACACTGAAGCTTTCTTT.